The 9 T cell receptor beta chains reported below all come from one sample, sequenced in a study of shared clonotypes between healthy human individuals. TCRdb keeps only in-frame clones here, not all; method: immunoSEQ multiplex PCR. Of about 320,000 clones listed, around 86% were seen once; the top ten hold roughly 15%. The sample consisted of memory CD8+ T cells sorted from blood. Specified subset: CD45RO+ cells pooled with CCR7-negative TemRA cells. The receptor set was obtained from a young man in good health.

This clone was observed at least ten times. CDR3 in amino acids: CATRPTSENTGELFF. The CDR3, as DNA: TGTGCCACCCGCCCGACTAGCGAGAACACCGGGGAGCTGTTTTTT. This chain connects TRBV28 to TRBJ2-2; 8 nucleotides match TRBD2. There are 15 residues in the CDR3. The V segment lost 10 bases and the J segment 1 base; nucleotides outside the gene matches: 8. CDR1 MDHEN and CDR2 SYDVKM come from the germline V gene.

This chain joins TRBV2 and TRBJ2-1; 13 bases map to TRBD2. Germline CDR1 and CDR2: SNHLY and FYNNEI. Losses at the gene ends were 5 bases for V and 3 bases for J; bases not matched to a gene: 4. This CDR3 region has 16 residues. CDR3 loop: CASSRLAGGIYNEQFF. The CDR3 region has the DNA TGTGCCAGCAGTAGACTAGCGGGGGGAATCTACAATGAGCAGTTCTTC.

V is TRBV28 and J is TRBJ1-1; the D is unclear. The CDR3 is 11 residues long. V was shortened by 6 bases and J by 7 bases, with 9 bases between the two germline ends. Germline V gene sequence: CDR1 MDHEN, CDR2 SYDVKM. In DNA, the CDR3 is TGTGCCAGCAGCGCCGGAGGTGAAGCTTTCTTT. Translation gives CASSAGGEAFF.

The chain couples TRBV7-9 to TRBJ2-5; tentative D call: TRBD1 (6 bases). The CDR3 length is 14 residues. The V and J ends lost 3 bases and 4 bases respectively, with 12 bases between them. Germline V gene lookup returns CDR1 SEHNR and CDR2 FQNEAQ (reference sequence). The CDR3 sequence is CASSFPLGGETQYF. CDR3 nucleotide sequence: TGTGCCAGCAGCTTCCCTTTAGGGGGAGAGACCCAGTACTTC.

The V gene is TRBV5-6, the J gene TRBJ2-1, with 9 bases that match TRBD2. The germline V gene has CDR1 SGHDT and CDR2 YYEEEE. With 4 bases clipped from V and 6 bases from J, the junction kept 8 bases outside the gene matches. The length of the CDR3 is 15 residues. CDR3 sequence reads: CASSHLAGVPNEQFF. DNA for the CDR3: TGTGCCAGCAGCCACTTAGCGGGAGTCCCCAATGAGCAGTTCTTC.

A remark on this clone: The same CDR3 also results from other DNA sequences found in this sample. This chain joins TRBV7-3 and TRBJ1-1, with no clear D. The CDR3 contains 12 residues. The germline gives CDR1 SGHTA, CDR2 FQGTGA. The V and J ends lost 2 bases and 6 bases respectively, with 7 bases between them. CDR3 in amino acids: CASSLGTAEAFF. CDR3 nucleotides: TGTGCCAGCAGCTTAGGAACAGCTGAAGCTTTCTTT.

This chain links TRBV6-5 with TRBJ2-1, with D uncertain. CDR1 is MNHEY and CDR2 is SVGAGI in the germline V gene. Trimming took 0 bases from V and 5 from J, leaving 11 bases between them. The CDR3 runs to 15 residues. In nucleotides, the CDR3 is TGTGCCAGCAGTTACTCGGCCAACGGCCACAATGAGCAGTTCTTC. Its translation: CASSYSANGHNEQFF.

The J gene is TRBJ1-1, the V gene TRBV27, with D unclear. This CDR3 has 15 residues. V lost 5 bases to trimming and J lost 10 bases, with 23 bases between them. Germline V lookup: CDR1 MNHEY, CDR2 SMNVEV (reference sequence). The CDR3 protein is CASSAFKFPVLRAFF. The CDR3 coding sequence is TGTGCCAGCAGTGCCTTTAAGTTTCCGGTTTTGCGAGCTTTCTTT.

The sample holds a few counts of this clone. The genes are TRBV6-1 and TRBJ1-2, with 9 positions matching TRBD1. Germline CDR1 MNHNS, CDR2 SASEGT. Germline trimming cut 4 bases from V and 4 bases from J; bases unmatched to any gene: 7. This CDR3 has 15 amino acids. The CDR3 sequence: CASSAHRDRVYGYTF. CDR3 DNA sequence: TGTGCCAGCAGTGCCCACCGGGACAGGGTCTATGGCTACACCTTC.